Each of the 7 T cell receptor beta chains below was sequenced from the same sample in a study of blood T cell repertoires in COVID-19. The table came from immunoSEQ multiplex PCR; TCRdb's copy has only in-frame clones and leaves some out. The sample holds about 74,000 clones, about nine tenths seen once. The sample comprised peripheral blood. These receptors came from a human donor in a cohort sampled during active COVID-19.

The gene calls are TRBV11-2 and TRBJ2-7; 11 bases are shared with TRBD2. Germline CDR1 is SGHAT and CDR2 is FQNNGV. There are 16 residues in the CDR3. Unmatched junction bases numbered 5, after V lost 2 bases and J lost 2 bases. The CDR3 is CASSLSSGRRTYEQYF. The CDR3 region has the DNA TGTGCCAGCAGCTTATCTAGCGGGAGGCGTACCTACGAGCAGTACTTC.

For the CDR3, the DNA is TGTGCCAGCACTTCTGGGGCCAACGTCCTGACTTTC. This sequence encodes CASTSGANVLTF. V gene TRBV28 combines with J gene TRBJ2-6; D gene ambiguous. CDR1 is MDHEN and CDR2 is SYDVKM in the germline V gene. With 7 bases removed from V and 1 base from J, the gap between germline ends came to 2 bases. The CDR3 sequence is 12 residues long.

This chain uses TRBV15 with TRBJ1-5; no reliable D call. The CDR3 has 12 amino acids. Trimming pared 5 bases from V and 0 bases from J, leaving 2 bases between. The germline V gene has CDR1 LNHNV and CDR2 YYDKDF (reference sequence). Written as DNA, the CDR3 is TGTGCCACCAGCTATAGCAATCAGCCCCAGCATTTT. This sequence encodes CATSYSNQPQHF. The whole variable domain, filled in from reference TRBV15 and TRBJ1-5, reads DAMVIQNPRYQVTQFGKPVTLSCSQTLNHNVMYWYQQKSSQAPKLLFHYYDKDFNNEADTPDNFQSRRPNTSFCFLDIRSPGLGDTAMYLCATSYSNQPQHFGDGTRLSIL.

This clone was counted once. The chain links TRBV24-1 to TRBJ2-7; D ambiguous. V shed 10 bases and J shed 6 bases, with 18 bases lying between them. Looked up from germline, CDR1 is KGHDR and CDR2 is SFDVKD. The CDR3 is 13 residues long. The CDR3 DNA sequence: TGTGCCACTAAAGTTGGTATGAGATGCGAGCAGTACTTC. Its protein is CATKVGMRCEQYF.

The rearrangement joins TRBV7-9 to TRBJ2-3; no definite D call. The CDR3 has 15 residues. Trimming left V 1 base short and J 4 bases short, with 12 bases between. In germline, CDR1 is SEHNR, CDR2 FQNEAQ (reference sequence). This CDR3 is CASSLDRRPADTQYF. Here the CDR3 DNA reads TGTGCCAGCAGCTTAGATCGGCGGCCCGCAGATACGCAGTATTTT.

The CDR3 nucleotides are TGCAGCGTTAAGAGCGGGGGGAGCTCCTACGAGCAGTACTTC. This codes for CSVKSGGSSYEQYF. The chain couples TRBV29-1 to TRBJ2-7; TRBD2 matches 9 bases. Trimming removed 5 bases from V and 0 bases from J; junction bases left unmatched: 5. Germline-derived CDR1 and CDR2 are SQVTM and ANQGSEA. The CDR3 has 14 amino acids.

CDR3 protein: CASSLDSLNTGELFF. In nucleotides, the CDR3 is TGTGCCAGCAGCTTGGACAGCCTGAACACCGGGGAGCTGTTTTTT. V and J are TRBV5-4 and TRBJ2-2; D is uncertain. Trimming removed 0 bases at V and 1 base at J, with 7 bases between. This CDR3 spans 15 amino acids. Germline values: CDR1 SGHNT, CDR2 YYREEE (reference sequence). The full variable domain, completed using reference TRBV5-4 and TRBJ2-2, is ETGVTQSPTHLIKTRGQQVTLRCSSQSGHNTVSWYQQALGQGPQFIFQYYREEENGRGNFPPRFSGLQFPNYSSELNVNALELDDSALYLCASSLDSLNTGELFFGEGSRLTVL.